This section outlines one T cell receptor (beta chain) sequence together with its context. Antigen: not known. Data came from immunoSEQ multiplex PCR; TCRdb stores just in-frame clones and leaves some out. The table has around 190,000 clones, approximately 93% seen once; the top ten hold 1.5% to 2%. These data come from a study of T cell responses to AZD1222 COVID-19 vaccine. Study-wide findings and caveats: There were mostly white British donors and more females than males, and clonal diversity was possibly underestimated.

Trimming removed 1 base from V and 2 bases from J, with 20 bases in between. The germline V gene encodes CDR1 SGHTS and CDR2 YDEGEE. This CDR3 has 18 residues. The sample here was peripheral blood, taken 28 days after the second AZD1222 dose. This TCR was sampled from an adult who received the AZD1222 COVID-19 vaccine. The rearrangement uses TRBV5-8 and TRBJ2-3; D possibly corresponds to TRBD2 (6 bases). The DNA for the CDR3 is TGTGCCAGCAGCTTGATGGGGATCGCGGCTAGCGACACAGATACGCAGTATTTT. Its translation: CASSLMGIAASDTDTQYF. Drawing the rest from reference TRBV5-8 and TRBJ2-3, the complete variable domain is EAGVTQSPTHLIKTRGQQATLRCSPISGHTSVYWYQQALGLGLQFLLWYDEGEERNRGNFPPRFSGRQFPNYSSELNVNALELEDSALYLCASSLMGIAASDTDTQYFGPGTRLTVL.